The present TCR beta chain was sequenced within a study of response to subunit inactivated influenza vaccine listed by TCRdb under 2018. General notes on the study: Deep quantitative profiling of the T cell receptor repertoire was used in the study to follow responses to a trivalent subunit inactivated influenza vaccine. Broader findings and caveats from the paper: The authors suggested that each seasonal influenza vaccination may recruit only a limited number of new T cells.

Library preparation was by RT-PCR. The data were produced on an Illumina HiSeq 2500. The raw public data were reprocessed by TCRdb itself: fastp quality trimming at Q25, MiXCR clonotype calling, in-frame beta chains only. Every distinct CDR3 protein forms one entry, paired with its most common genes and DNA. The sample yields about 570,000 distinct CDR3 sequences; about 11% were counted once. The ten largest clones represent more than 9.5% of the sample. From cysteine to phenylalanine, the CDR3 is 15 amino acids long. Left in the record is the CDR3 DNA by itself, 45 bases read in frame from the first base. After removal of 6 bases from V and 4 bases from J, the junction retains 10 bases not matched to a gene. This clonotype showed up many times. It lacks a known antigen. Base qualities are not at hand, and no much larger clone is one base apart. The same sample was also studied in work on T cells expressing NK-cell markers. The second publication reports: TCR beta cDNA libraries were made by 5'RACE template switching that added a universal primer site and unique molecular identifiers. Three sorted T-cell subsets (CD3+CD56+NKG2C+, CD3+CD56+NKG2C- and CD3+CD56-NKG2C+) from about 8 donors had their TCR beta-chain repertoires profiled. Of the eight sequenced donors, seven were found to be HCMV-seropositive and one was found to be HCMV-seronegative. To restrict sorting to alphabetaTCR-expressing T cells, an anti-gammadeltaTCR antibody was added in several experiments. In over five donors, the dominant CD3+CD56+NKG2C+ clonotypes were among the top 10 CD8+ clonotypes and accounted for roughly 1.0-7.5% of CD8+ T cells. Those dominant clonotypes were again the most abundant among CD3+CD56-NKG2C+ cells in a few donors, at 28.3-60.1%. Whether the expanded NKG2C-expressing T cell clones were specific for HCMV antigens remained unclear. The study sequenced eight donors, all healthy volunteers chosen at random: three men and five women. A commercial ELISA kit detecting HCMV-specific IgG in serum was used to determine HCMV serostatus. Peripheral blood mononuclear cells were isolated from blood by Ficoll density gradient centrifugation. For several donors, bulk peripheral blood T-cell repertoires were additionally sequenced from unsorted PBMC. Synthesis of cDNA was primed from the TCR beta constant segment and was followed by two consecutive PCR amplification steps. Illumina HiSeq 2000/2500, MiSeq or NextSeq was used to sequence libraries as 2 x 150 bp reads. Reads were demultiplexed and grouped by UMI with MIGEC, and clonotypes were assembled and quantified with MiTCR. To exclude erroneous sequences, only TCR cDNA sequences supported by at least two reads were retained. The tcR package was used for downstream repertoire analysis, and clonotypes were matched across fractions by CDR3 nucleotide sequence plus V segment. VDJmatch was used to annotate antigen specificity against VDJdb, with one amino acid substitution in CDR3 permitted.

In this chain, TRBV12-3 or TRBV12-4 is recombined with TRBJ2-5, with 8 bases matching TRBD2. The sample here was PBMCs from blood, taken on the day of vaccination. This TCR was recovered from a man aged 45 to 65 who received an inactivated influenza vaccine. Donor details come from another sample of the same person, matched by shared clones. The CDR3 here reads CASSLSGGGSETQYF. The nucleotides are TGTGCCAGCAGCCTCTCAGGCGGGGGGTCAGAGACCCAGTACTTC.